The entry below describes one TCR beta chain. The data stem from a study of cytomegalovirus exposure and HLA in healthy donors. The CDR3 spans 16 residues. With 6 bases removed from V and 0 bases from J, the gap between germline ends came to 20 bases. Germline V gives CDR1 SQVTM, CDR2 ANQGSEA. The PCR employed 60 Vbeta primers together with 13 Jbeta primers. Profiling relied on immunoSEQ multiplex PCR, and the TCRdb table lists in-frame clones only, not all of them. This sample has approximately 100,000 clones, with around 81% found just once. The V call is TRBV29-1, the J call TRBJ1-2, with a weak D call TRBD1 (6 bases). The sequenced sample consisted of PBMCs. This TCR derives from a man aged 18 to 29 in good health and CMV-seronegative. As DNA, the CDR3 is TGCAGCGTGCCGCCGGACAGAGCTCCCTCTAACTATGGCTACACCTTC. It encodes CSVPPDRAPSNYGYTF.